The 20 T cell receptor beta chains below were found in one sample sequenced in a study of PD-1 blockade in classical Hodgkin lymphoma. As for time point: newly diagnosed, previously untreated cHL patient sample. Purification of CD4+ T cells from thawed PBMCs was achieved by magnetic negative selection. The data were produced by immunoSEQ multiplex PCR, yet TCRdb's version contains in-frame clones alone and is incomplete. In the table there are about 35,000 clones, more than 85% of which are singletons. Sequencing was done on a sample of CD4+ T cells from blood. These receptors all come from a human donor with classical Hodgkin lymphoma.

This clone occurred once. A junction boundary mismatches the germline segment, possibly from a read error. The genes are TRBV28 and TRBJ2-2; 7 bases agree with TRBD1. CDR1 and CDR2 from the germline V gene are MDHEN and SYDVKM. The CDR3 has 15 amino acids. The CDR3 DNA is TGTGCCAGCAGTCGGCGACAGGGAAACATCGGGGAGCTGTTTTTT. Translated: CASSRRQGNIGELFF.

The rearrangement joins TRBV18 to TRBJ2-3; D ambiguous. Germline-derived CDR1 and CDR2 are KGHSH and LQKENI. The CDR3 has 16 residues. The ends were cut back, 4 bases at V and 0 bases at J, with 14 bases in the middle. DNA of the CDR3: TGTGCCAGCTCACGCCTCCTAGATTCTAGCACAGATACGCAGTATTTT. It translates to CASSRLLDSSTDTQYF.

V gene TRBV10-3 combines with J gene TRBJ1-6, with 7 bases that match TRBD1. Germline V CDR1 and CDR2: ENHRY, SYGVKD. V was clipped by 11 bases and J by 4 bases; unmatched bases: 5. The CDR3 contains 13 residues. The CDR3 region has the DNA TGTGCCTCCAGGGGGGTGTATAATTCACCCCTCCACTTT. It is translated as CASRGVYNSPLHF.

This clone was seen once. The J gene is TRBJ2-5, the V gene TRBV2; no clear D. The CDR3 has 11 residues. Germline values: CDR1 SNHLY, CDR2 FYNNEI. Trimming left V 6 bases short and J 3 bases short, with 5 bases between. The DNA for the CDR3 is TGTGCCAGCAGCTGGAAAGAGACCCAGTACTTC. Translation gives CASSWKETQYF.

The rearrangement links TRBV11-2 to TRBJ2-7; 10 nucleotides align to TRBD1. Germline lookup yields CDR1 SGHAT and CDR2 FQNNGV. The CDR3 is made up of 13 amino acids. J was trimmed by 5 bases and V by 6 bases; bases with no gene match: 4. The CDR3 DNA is TGTGCCAGCAGAAGACAGGGGGCCCACGAGCAGTACTTC. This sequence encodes CASRRQGAHEQYF. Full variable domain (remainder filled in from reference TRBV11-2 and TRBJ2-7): EAGVAQSPRYKIIEKRQSVAFWCNPISGHATLYWYQQILGQGPKLLIQFQNNGVVDDSQLPKDRFSAERLKGVDSTLKIQPAKLEDSAVYLCASRRQGAHEQYFGPGTRLTVT.

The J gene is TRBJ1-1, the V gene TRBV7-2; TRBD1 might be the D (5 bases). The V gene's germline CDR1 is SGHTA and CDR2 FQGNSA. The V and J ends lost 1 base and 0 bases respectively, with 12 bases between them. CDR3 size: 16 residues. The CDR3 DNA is TGTGCCAGCAGCTTAGGGGCAGGGCTATTGAACACTGAAGCTTTCTTT. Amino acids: CASSLGAGLLNTEAFF.

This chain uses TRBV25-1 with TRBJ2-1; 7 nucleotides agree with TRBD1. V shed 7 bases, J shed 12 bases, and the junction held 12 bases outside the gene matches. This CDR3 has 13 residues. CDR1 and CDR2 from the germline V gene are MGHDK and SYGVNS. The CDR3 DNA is TGTGCCAGCAAACGAGGGGGCTGGCTAGGGCAGTTCTTC. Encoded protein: CASKRGGWLGQFF.

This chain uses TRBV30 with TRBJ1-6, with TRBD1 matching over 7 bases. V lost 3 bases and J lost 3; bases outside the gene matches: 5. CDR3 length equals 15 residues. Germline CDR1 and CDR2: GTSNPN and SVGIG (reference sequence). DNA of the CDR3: TGTGCCTGGAGGGTCAGGGGGAACTATAATTCACCCCTCCACTTT. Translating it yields CAWRVRGNYNSPLHF.

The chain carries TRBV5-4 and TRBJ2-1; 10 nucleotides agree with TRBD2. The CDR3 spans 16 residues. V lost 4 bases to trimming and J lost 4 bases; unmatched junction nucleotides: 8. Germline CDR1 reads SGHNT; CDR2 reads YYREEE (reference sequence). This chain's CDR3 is CASSGGGLATYNEQFF. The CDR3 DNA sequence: TGTGCCAGCAGCGGCGGGGGACTAGCGACGTACAATGAGCAGTTCTTC. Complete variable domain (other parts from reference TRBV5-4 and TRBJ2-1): ETGVTQSPTHLIKTRGQQVTLRCSSQSGHNTVSWYQQALGQGPQFIFQYYREEENGRGNFPPRFSGLQFPNYSSELNVNALELDDSALYLCASSGGGLATYNEQFFGPGTRLTVL.

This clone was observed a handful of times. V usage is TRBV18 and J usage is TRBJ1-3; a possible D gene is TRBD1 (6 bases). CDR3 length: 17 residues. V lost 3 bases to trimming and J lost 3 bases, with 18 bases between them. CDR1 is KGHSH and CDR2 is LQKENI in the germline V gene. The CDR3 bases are TGTGCCAGCTCACCCCCTGGGCAGGGGCCTTTTGGAAACACCATATATTTT. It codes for CASSPPGQGPFGNTIYF.

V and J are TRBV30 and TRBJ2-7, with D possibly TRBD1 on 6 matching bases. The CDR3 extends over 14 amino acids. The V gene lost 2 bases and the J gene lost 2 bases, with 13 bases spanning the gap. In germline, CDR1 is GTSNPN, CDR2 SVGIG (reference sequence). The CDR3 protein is CAWSTSPGAYEQYF. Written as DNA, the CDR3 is TGTGCCTGGAGTACTTCCCCAGGGGCCTACGAGCAGTACTTC.

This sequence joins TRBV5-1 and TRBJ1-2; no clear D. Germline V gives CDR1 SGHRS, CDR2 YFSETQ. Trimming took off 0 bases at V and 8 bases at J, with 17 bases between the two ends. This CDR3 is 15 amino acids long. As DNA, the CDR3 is TGCGCCAGCAGCTTGGAGTTCGGGGTGATTAGGGGCTACACCTTC. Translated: CASSLEFGVIRGYTF.

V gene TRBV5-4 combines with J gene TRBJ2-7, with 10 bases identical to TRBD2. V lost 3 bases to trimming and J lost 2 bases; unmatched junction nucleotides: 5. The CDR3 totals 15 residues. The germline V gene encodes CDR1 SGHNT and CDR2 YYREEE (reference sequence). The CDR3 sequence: CASSSLAGEPYEQYF. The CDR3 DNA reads TGTGCCAGCAGCTCCCTAGCGGGAGAACCCTACGAGCAGTACTTC.

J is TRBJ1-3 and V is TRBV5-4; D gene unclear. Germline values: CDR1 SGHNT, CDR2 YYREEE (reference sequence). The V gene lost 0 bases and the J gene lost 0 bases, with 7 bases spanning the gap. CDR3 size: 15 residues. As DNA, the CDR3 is TGTGCCAGCAGCTTGGACATACCCTCTGGAAACACCATATATTTT. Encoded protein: CASSLDIPSGNTIYF.

The CDR3 nucleotides read TGTGCCAGTAGCTCCGGGACAGGGACTGGAAACACCATATATTTT. This gives the protein CASSSGTGTGNTIYF. The rearrangement joins TRBV19 to TRBJ1-3; 9 bases match TRBD1. The CDR3 totals 15 residues. The ends lost 6 bases at V and 2 bases at J; junction bases unmatched: 5. From germline, CDR1 is LNHDA and CDR2 SQIVND (reference sequence). The whole variable domain, remainder taken from reference TRBV19 and TRBJ1-3, is DGGITQSPKYLFRKEGQNVTLSCEQNLNHDAMYWYRQDPGQGLRLIYYSQIVNDFQKGDIAEGYSVSREKKESFPLTVTSAQKNPTAFYLCASSSGTGTGNTIYFGEGSWLTVV.

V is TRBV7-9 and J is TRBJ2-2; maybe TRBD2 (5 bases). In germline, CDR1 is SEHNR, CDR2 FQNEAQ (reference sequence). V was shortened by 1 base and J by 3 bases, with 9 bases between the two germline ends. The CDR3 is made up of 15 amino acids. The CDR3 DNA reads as TGTGCCAGCAGCTTAGACGGGGTGTACACCGGGGAGCTGTTTTTT. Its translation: CASSLDGVYTGELFF.

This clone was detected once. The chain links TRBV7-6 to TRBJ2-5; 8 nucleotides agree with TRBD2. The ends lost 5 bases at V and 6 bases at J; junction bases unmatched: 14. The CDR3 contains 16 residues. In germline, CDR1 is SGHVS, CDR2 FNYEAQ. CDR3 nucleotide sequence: TGTGCCAGCAGCCTTCTGCCCCTCGCGGGGGGCCAGACCCAGTACTTC. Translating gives CASSLLPLAGGQTQYF.

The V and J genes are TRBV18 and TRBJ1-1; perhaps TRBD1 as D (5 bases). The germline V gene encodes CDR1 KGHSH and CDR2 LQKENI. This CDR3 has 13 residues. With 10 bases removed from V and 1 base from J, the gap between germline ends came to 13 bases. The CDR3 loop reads CATLWGPNTEAFF. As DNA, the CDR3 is TGTGCCACCTTATGGGGACCGAACACTGAAGCTTTCTTT. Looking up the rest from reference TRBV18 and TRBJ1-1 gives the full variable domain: NAGVMQNPRHLVRRRGQEARLRCSPMKGHSHVYWYRQLPEEGLKFMVYLQKENIIDESGMPKERFSAEFPKEGPSILRIQQVVRGDSAAYFCATLWGPNTEAFFGQGTRLTVV.

The DNA of the CDR3 is TGTGCCAGCAGCCGTGGGACTAGCGGGAACCACTACGAGCAGTACTTC. This sequence encodes CASSRGTSGNHYEQYF. The chain recombines TRBV7-6 with TRBJ2-7; 13 positions match TRBD2. The V gene end was trimmed by 5 bases and the J gene end by 3 bases; junction bases not matched to a gene: 7. The length of the CDR3 is 16 residues. Germline CDR1 is SGHVS and CDR2 is FNYEAQ.

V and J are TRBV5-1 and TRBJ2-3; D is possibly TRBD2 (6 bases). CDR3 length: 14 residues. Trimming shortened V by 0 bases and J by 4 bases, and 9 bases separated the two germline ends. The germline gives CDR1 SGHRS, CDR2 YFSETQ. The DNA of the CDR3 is TGCGCCAGCAGCTTGGGAGGCGGGGCAGATACGCAGTATTTT. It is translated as CASSLGGGADTQYF.